This T cell receptor beta chain stems from a study of blood T cell repertoires in COVID-19. Clones were sequenced by immunoSEQ multiplex PCR, and TCRdb holds only the in-frame ones, with some missing. Counted here are approximately 200,000 clones, around 85% occurring once; the ten biggest clones make up over 2.5%. The CDR3 extends over 13 amino acids. From germline, CDR1 is SGHTA and CDR2 FQGNSA. The V and J ends lost 3 bases and 10 bases, in that order; junction bases with no gene match: 3. The sequencing sample was made of peripheral blood. The chain joins TRBV7-2 to TRBJ1-6; 7 bases match TRBD1. This sequence was found in a man in his sixties with acute or convalescent COVID-19. CDR3 DNA: TGTGCCAGCAGCTTGACAGGGTCCTCACCCCTCCACTTT. It yields the protein CASSLTGSSPLHF.